This T cell receptor beta chain was obtained from a study of T cells after posttransplantation cyclophosphamide. This clone was observed at least ten times. The germline V gene has CDR1 SGDLS and CDR2 YYNGEE. With 0 bases clipped from V and 1 base from J, the junction kept 5 bases outside the gene matches. The CDR3 loop spans 16 amino acids. On the day of bone marrow donation, the related graft donor provided peripheral blood. The table came from immunoSEQ multiplex PCR; TCRdb's copy has only in-frame clones and leaves some out. There are 34,000 or so clones in the sample, none observed a single time.

The receptor was derived from a woman aged 45-65 years in good health and a related stem cell transplant donor. The sample consisted of PBMCs. This rearrangement joins TRBV9 to TRBJ1-1; 8 bases are shared with TRBD1. The CDR3 region is CASSVVSGGQNTEAFF. The CDR3 DNA reads as TGTGCCAGCAGCGTAGTGTCAGGGGGCCAGAACACTGAAGCTTTCTTT.